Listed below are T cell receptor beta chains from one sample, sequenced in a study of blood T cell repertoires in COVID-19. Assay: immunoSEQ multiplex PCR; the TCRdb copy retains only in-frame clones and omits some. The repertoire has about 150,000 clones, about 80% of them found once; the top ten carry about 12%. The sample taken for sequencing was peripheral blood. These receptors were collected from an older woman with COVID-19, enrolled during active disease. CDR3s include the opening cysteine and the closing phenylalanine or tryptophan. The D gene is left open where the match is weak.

CDR3: CASSDRQGATYGYTF
D: TRBD1
V: TRBV6-1

CDR3: CAISEGMRGGLTDTQYF
D: TRBD2
V: TRBV10-3

CDR3: CASSDLAGAPYEQYF
D: TRBD2
V: TRBV14

CDR3: CSLRQGRETQYF
D: TRBD1
V: TRBV29-1

CDR3: CASSPGVGKFNYGYTF
D: NA
V: TRBV5-6

CDR3: CASARGGETQYF
D: NA
V: TRBV6-1

CDR3: CASRFGWQAGQPQHF
D: NA
V: TRBV7-2

CDR3: CASSLLDRANTEAFF
D: TRBD1
V: TRBV18

CDR3: CASSQGLGSGSTDTQYF
D: NA
V: TRBV4-2

CDR3: CASSISAGELFF
D: NA
V: TRBV19

CDR3: CSAEGQARTGELFF
D: TRBD1
V: TRBV29-1

CDR3: CASRAWTSGGEQFF
D: TRBD2
V: TRBV6-5

CDR3: CASSPGQGRRYYGYTF
D: NA
V: TRBV18

CDR3: CASSRDTEAFF
D: NA
V: TRBV11-2

CDR3: CASSLGTSGRSEQYF
D: TRBD2
V: TRBV5-1

CDR3: CASTPARDNQPQHF
D: NA
V: TRBV6-2/TRBV6-3

CDR3: CASSLQYNSPLHF
D: NA
V: TRBV7-3

CDR3: CASSFGRAGNQPQHF
D: NA
V: TRBV7-8

CDR3: CASSVGRGGVYEQYF
D: NA
V: TRBV6-6

CDR3: CASSRTGMNTEAFF
D: TRBD1
V: TRBV6-5

CDR3: CASSLNRGRQETQYF
D: TRBD1
V: TRBV27

CDR3: CATSRETEKLFF
D: NA
V: TRBV15

CDR3: CSIRGTGGYEQYF
D: TRBD1
V: TRBV29-1

CDR3: CASSGALRRSSYNSPLHF
D: NA
V: TRBV6-1

CDR3: CASSPKTGGNSPLHF
D: TRBD1
V: TRBV18

CDR3: CASSLEFGLTGVGQETQYF
D: NA
V: TRBV7-9

CDR3: CASSLQKEVGYTF
D: NA
V: TRBV4-2

CDR3: CASSQDGGVGEQFF
D: NA
V: TRBV3-1/TRBV3-2

CDR3: CATSPSPSLAEAFF
D: NA
V: TRBV24-1

CDR3: CASSLDREAFF
D: NA
V: TRBV3-1/TRBV3-2

CDR3: CASSGSRGASNQPQHF
D: NA
V: TRBV5-6

CDR3: CASSDGGYNSPLHF
D: NA
V: TRBV6-1

CDR3: CASSLEQGANYGYTF
D: TRBD1
V: TRBV7-2

CDR3: CSVQDGLEAFF
D: NA
V: TRBV29-1

CDR3: CASSRTGPPYGYTF
D: TRBD1
V: TRBV7-2

CDR3: CASSPTAQEAFF
D: NA
V: TRBV9

CDR3: CASNAGSSGSPLHF
D: NA
V: TRBV11-2

CDR3: CASSYHRQNPNEKLFF
D: NA
V: TRBV6-5

CDR3: CASSSGTGGYQPQHF
D: TRBD1
V: TRBV7-6

CDR3: CSVETYTEAFF
D: NA
V: TRBV29-1

CDR3: CASSSTDTQYF
D: NA
V: TRBV11-2

CDR3: CASLGGWTEAFF
D: NA
V: TRBV25-1

CDR3: CASSSEPLIPDDEKLFF
D: NA
V: TRBV5-1

CDR3: CASSQGAGSGNTIYF
D: NA
V: TRBV4-1

CDR3: CASSARLAGRDTQYF
D: TRBD2
V: TRBV19

CDR3: CASSTGQREREQYF
D: NA
V: TRBV5-1

CDR3: CASSSLGTSGRGEYF
D: TRBD2
V: TRBV27

CDR3: CASSQVNYGYTF
D: NA
V: TRBV3-1/TRBV3-2

CDR3: CASNPGLVGGYTF
D: NA
V: TRBV19

CDR3: CASSPGQEYNEQFF
D: TRBD1
V: TRBV11-3

CDR3: CASSLGYSNQPQHF
D: NA
V: TRBV7-9

CDR3: CASIGTSNSPLHF
D: NA
V: TRBV3-1/TRBV3-2

CDR3: CASSLPGYRSPLHF
D: NA
V: TRBV28

CDR3: CASSLTRTTGDYGYTF
D: NA
V: TRBV7-3

CDR3: CASSVEQPNSPLHF
D: NA
V: TRBV2

CDR3: CASSRKAGNTIYF
D: NA
V: TRBV14

CDR3: CASSKEVNTEAFF
D: NA
V: TRBV5-5

CDR3: CASSLRGQDQPQHF
D: NA
V: TRBV11-2

CDR3: CASSLSQEGKLFF
D: NA
V: TRBV19